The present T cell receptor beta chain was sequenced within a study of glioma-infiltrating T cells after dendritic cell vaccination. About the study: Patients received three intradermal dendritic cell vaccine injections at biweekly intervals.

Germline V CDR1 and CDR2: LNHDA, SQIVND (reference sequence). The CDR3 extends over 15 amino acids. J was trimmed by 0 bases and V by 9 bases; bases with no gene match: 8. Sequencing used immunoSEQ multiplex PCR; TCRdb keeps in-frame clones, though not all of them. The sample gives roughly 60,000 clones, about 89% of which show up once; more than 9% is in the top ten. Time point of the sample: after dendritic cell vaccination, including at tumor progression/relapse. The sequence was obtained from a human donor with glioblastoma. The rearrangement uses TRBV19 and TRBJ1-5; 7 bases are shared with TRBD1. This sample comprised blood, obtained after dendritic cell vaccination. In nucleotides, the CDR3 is TGTGCCAGCCGGGACAGACCCTATAGCAATCAGCCCCAGCATTTT. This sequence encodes CASRDRPYSNQPQHF.